This passage covers 10 T cell receptor beta chains from one sample sequenced in a study of cytomegalovirus exposure and HLA in healthy donors. Researchers ran the PCR with 60 Vbeta and 13 Jbeta primers. TCRdb's copy holds only in-frame clones and misses some; the assay was immunoSEQ multiplex PCR. The data hold around 76,000 clones, with 70% observed a single time. The material sequenced was PBMCs. These receptors were obtained from a woman between 45 and 60 years old in good health and CMV-seropositive.

This clone has just one count. The genes are TRBV19 and TRBJ1-5, with D tentatively TRBD1 (6 bases). Per the germline V gene, CDR1 is LNHDA and CDR2 is SQIVND (reference sequence). V dropped 5 bases and J dropped 6 bases, with 17 bases sitting between them. This CDR3 has 15 amino acids. Written as DNA, the CDR3 is TGTGCCAGTAGTTACCCCACAGGGTCCGGTCAGCCCCAGCATTTT. Protein product: CASSYPTGSGQPQHF.

Here the CDR3 reads CATSRDLGQGGEQYF. The CDR3 DNA follows: TGTGCCACCAGCAGAGATCTGGGACAGGGTGGCGAGCAGTACTTC. The chain employs TRBV15 and TRBJ2-7; 9 bases line up with TRBD1. The CDR3 runs 15 residues. Germline values: CDR1 LNHNV, CDR2 YYDKDF (reference sequence). Germline trimming cut 0 bases from V and 6 bases from J; bases unmatched to any gene: 6.

This clone has only a few counts. J is TRBJ1-5 and V is TRBV5-5; 9 bases map to TRBD1. Germline assignment: CDR1 SGHKS and CDR2 YYEKEE (reference sequence). V trimming: 4 bases; J trimming: 0 bases; junction bases outside the gene matches: 8. The CDR3 consists of 17 residues. The CDR3 loop reads CASSGGTGSYSNQPQHF. As DNA, the CDR3 is TGTGCCAGCAGCGGAGGGACAGGGTCTTATAGCAATCAGCCCCAGCATTTT. Based on the CDR3 plus reference TRBV5-5 and TRBJ1-5, the full variable domain is DAGVTQSPTHLIKTRGQQVTLRCSPISGHKSVSWYQQVLGQGPQFIFQYYEKEERGRGNFPDRFSARQFPNYSSELNVNALLLGDSALYLCASSGGTGSYSNQPQHFGDGTRLSIL.

The chain is built from TRBV10-3 and TRBJ1-1; 8 bases agree with TRBD1. The CDR3 is 13 residues long. V lost 10 bases, J lost 6 bases, and 10 bases stayed unmatched. Germline V gene lookup returns CDR1 ENHRY and CDR2 SYGVKD. The chain's CDR3 is CANRGEGWPEAFF. The CDR3 nucleotides read TGTGCCAACAGGGGGGAGGGTTGGCCTGAAGCTTTCTTT.

V usage is TRBV7-8 and J usage is TRBJ1-1; 7 nucleotides agree with TRBD1. The CDR3 runs to 14 residues. Germline V gives CDR1 SGHVS, CDR2 FQNEAQ. The J segment lost 6 bases and the V segment lost 6 bases, leaving 10 bases of the junction unmatched. The CDR3 sequence: CASSQDRVGPEAFF. The CDR3 DNA is TGTGCCAGCAGTCAAGACAGGGTCGGTCCTGAAGCTTTCTTT.

The table lists this clone with a count of one. The chain couples TRBV28 to TRBJ1-5; 7 positions agree with TRBD1. J was trimmed by 3 bases and V by 6 bases; bases with no gene match: 20. Germline CDR1 and CDR2: MDHEN and SYDVKM. The CDR3 sequence is 19 residues long. CDR3 sequence: CASRTGPGSGTANNQPQHF. The CDR3 DNA reads as TGTGCCAGCAGGACCGGTCCGGGATCCGGGACAGCGAACAATCAGCCCCAGCATTTT.

This clone has more than one count but fewer than ten. The V gene is TRBV5-4, the J gene TRBJ1-2; D gene ambiguous. V was shortened by 6 bases and J by 4 bases, with 16 bases between the two germline ends. The CDR3 is 14 residues long. Germline V lookup: CDR1 SGHNT, CDR2 YYREEE (reference sequence). This CDR3 reads CASNTESGGYGYTF. The DNA for the CDR3 is TGTGCCAGCAACACCGAAAGCGGCGGCTATGGCTACACCTTC.

V is TRBV18 and J is TRBJ1-2; 12 bases line up with TRBD1. The CDR3 is 15 amino acids. The germline V gene has CDR1 KGHSH and CDR2 LQKENI. Germline trimming cut 5 bases from V and 4 bases from J; bases unmatched to any gene: 5. The CDR3: CASSGGTGGIYGYTF. CDR3 DNA sequence: TGTGCCAGCTCAGGCGGGACAGGGGGCATCTATGGCTACACCTTC.

About this clone itself: The identical CDR3 is also encoded by other nucleotide sequences in the sample. This chain uses TRBV29-1 with TRBJ1-2; a weak D match, TRBD1 (5 bases). CDR1 SQVTM and CDR2 ANQGSEA come from the germline V gene. V gave up 4 bases and J gave up 8 bases, with 11 bases separating them. This CDR3 has 11 residues. The CDR3 here is CSVVQGRGYTF. DNA for the CDR3: TGCAGCGTTGTCCAGGGCCGCGGCTACACCTTC.

This sequence joins TRBV2 and TRBJ1-2; TRBD1 aligns across 7 bases. Unmatched junction bases numbered 4, after V lost 4 bases and J lost 8 bases. The CDR3 has 12 residues. Germline assignment: CDR1 SNHLY and CDR2 FYNNEI. CDR3 DNA: TGTGCCAGCAGTGGACAGGGCGGGGGCTACACCTTC. Its protein is CASSGQGGGYTF.